This note documents a single TCR beta chain sequence. The repertoire was sequenced with immunoSEQ multiplex PCR; TCRdb's copy has only in-frame clones and lacks some. The sample lists some 190,000 clones; about nine tenths were seen once. The source of the sample is a study of cytomegalovirus exposure and HLA in healthy donors. The CDR3 loop spans 16 amino acids. From germline, CDR1 is SQVTM and CDR2 ANQGSEA. V shed 3 bases, J shed 3 bases, and the junction held 9 bases outside the gene matches. The donors formed part of the approximately 120-subject validation cohort, distinct from the roughly 700-subject first cohort.

The chain employs TRBV29-1 and TRBJ2-2; 8 nucleotides align to TRBD2. This receptor was identified in a man younger than 45 in good health and CMV-seropositive. Sequenced sample: PBMCs. The CDR3 coding sequence is TGCAGCGTTGATAGGTTCGGGCGGGAGGACACCGGGGAGCTGTTTTTT. Its translation is CSVDRFGREDTGELFF.